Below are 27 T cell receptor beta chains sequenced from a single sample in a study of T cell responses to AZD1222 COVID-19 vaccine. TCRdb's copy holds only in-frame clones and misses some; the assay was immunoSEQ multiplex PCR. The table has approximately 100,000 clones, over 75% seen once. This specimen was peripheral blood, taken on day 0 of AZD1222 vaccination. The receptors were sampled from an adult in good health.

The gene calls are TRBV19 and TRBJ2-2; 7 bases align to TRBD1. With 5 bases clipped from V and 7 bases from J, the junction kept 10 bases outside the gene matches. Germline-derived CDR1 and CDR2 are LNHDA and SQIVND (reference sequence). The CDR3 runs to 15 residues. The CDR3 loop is CASSSRNRGVGELFF. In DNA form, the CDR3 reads TGTGCCAGTAGTTCGCGTAACAGGGGAGTCGGGGAGCTGTTTTTT.

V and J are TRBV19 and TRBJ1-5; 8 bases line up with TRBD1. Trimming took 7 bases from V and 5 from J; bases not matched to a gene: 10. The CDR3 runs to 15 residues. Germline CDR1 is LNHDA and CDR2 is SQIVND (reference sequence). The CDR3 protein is CASTLGRTGHQPQHF. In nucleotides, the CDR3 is TGTGCCAGTACCCTCGGGCGGACAGGGCATCAGCCCCAGCATTTT.

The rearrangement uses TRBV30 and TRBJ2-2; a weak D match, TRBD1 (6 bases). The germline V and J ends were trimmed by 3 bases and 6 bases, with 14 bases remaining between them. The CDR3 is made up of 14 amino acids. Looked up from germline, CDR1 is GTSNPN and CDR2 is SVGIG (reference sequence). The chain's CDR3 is CAWRWGPGAGELFF. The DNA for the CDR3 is TGTGCCTGGAGATGGGGGCCCGGGGCCGGGGAGCTGTTTTTT. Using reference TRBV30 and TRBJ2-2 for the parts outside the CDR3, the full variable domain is SQTIHQWPATLVQPVGSPLSLECTVEGTSNPNLYWYRQAAGRGLQLLFYSVGIGQISSEVPQNLSASRPQDRQFILSSKKLLLSDSGFYLCAWRWGPGAGELFFGEGSRLTVL.

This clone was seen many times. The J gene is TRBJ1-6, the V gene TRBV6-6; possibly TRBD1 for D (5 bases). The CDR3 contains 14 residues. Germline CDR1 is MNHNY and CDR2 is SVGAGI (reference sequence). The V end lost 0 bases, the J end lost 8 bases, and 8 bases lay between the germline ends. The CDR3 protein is CASSYSGEDSPLHF. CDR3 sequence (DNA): TGTGCCAGCAGTTACTCGGGGGAGGATTCACCCCTCCACTTT.

This chain's CDR3 is CASRYGTGGNQPQHF. The CDR3 bases are TGTGCCAGCAGATACGGGACAGGGGGTAATCAGCCCCAGCATTTT. The chain couples TRBV6-5 to TRBJ1-5; the match to TRBD1 covers 11 bases. The CDR3 extends over 15 amino acids. With 6 bases clipped from V and 4 bases from J, the junction kept 5 bases outside the gene matches. CDR1 and CDR2 from the germline V gene are MNHEY and SVGAGI.

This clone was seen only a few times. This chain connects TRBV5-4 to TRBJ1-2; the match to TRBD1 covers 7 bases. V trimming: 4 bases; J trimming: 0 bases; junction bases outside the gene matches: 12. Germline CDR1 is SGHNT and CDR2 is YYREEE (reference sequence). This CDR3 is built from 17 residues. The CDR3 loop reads CASSVKTGNAANYGYTF. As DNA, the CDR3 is TGTGCCAGCAGCGTTAAGACAGGGAATGCGGCTAACTATGGCTACACCTTC.

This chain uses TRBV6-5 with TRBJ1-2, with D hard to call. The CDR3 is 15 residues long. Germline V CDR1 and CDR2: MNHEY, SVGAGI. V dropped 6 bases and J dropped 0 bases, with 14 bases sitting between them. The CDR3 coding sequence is TGTGCCAGCAGCGTTTGGGCAGCTACTAACTATGGCTACACCTTC. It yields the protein CASSVWAATNYGYTF.

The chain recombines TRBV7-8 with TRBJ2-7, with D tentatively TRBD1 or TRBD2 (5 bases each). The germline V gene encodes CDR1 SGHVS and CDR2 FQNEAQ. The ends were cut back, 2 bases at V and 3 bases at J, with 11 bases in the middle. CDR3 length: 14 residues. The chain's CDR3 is CASSLMGPGYEQYF. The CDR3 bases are TGTGCCAGCAGCTTAATGGGACCGGGCTACGAGCAGTACTTC. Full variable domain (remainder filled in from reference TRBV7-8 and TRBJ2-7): GAGVSQSPRYKVAKRGQDVALRCDPISGHVSLFWYQQALGQGPEFLTYFQNEAQLDKSGLPSDRFFAERPEGSVSTLKIQRTQQEDSAVYLCASSLMGPGYEQYFGPGTRLTVT.

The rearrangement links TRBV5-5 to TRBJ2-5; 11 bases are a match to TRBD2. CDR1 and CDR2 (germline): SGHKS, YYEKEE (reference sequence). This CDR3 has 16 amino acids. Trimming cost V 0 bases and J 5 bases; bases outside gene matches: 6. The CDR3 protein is CASSLALASGRETQYF. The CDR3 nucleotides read TGTGCCAGCAGCTTGGCCCTGGCTAGCGGGAGGGAGACCCAGTACTTC.

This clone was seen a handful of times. The CDR3 coding sequence is TGTGCCAGCAGCGTAGCTCCAGTCCAAGAGACCCAGTACTTC. Amino acids: CASSVAPVQETQYF. V gene TRBV9 combines with J gene TRBJ2-5; D remains unclear. V dropped 0 bases and J dropped 1 base, with 7 bases sitting between them. The CDR3 extends over 14 amino acids. Germline V gene lookup returns CDR1 SGDLS and CDR2 YYNGEE.

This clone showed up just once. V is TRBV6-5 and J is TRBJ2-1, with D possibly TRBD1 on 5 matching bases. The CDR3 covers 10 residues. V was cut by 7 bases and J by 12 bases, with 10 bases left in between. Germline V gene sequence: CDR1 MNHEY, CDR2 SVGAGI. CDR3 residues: CASTDRRQFF. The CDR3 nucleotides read TGTGCCAGCACCGACAGAAGGCAGTTCTTC.

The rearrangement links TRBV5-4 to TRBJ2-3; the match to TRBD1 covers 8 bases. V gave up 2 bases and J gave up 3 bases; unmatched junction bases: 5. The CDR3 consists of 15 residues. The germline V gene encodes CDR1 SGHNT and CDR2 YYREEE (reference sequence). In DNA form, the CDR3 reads TGTGCCAGCAGCTTAAACAGGGGGAGTACAGATACGCAGTATTTT. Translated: CASSLNRGSTDTQYF.

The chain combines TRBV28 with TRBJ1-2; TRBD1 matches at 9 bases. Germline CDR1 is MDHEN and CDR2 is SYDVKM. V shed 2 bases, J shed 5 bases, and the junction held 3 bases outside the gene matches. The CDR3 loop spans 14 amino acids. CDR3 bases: TGTGCCAGCAGTTTAATCGGACAGGGGTATGGCTACACCTTC. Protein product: CASSLIGQGYGYTF.

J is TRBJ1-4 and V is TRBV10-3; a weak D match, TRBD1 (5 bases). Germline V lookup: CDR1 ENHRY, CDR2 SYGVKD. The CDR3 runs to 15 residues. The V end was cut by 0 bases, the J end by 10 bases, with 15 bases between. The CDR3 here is CAISESAQGSGKLFF. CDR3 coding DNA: TGTGCCATCAGTGAGTCTGCCCAGGGAAGCGGAAAACTGTTTTTT.

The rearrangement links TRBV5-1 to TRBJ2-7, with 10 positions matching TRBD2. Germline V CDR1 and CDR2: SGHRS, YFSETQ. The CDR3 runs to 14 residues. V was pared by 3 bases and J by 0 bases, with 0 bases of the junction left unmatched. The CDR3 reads CASSWTSGSYEQYF. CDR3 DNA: TGCGCCAGCAGCTGGACTAGCGGCTCCTACGAGCAGTACTTC.

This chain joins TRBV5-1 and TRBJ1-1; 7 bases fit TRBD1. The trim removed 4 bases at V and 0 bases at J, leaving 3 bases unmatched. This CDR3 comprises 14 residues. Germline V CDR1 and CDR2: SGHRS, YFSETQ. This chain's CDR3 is CASSAGQMNTEAFF. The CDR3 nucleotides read TGCGCCAGCAGCGCGGGACAGATGAACACTGAAGCTTTCTTT.

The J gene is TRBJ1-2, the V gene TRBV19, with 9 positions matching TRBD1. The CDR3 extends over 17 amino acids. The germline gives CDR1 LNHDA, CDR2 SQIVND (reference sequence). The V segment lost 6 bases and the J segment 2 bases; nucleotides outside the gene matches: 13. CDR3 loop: CASRPGTGYLVNYGYTF. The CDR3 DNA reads TGTGCCAGTAGGCCCGGGACAGGGTATTTGGTAAACTATGGCTACACCTTC.

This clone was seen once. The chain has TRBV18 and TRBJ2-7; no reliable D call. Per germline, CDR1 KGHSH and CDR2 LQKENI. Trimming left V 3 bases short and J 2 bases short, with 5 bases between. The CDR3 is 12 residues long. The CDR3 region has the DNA TGTGCCAGCTCACCCGATACCTACGAGCAGTACTTC. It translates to CASSPDTYEQYF.

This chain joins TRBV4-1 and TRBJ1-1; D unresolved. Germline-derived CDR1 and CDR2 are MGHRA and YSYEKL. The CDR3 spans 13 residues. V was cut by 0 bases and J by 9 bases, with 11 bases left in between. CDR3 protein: CASSQEEGLQAFF. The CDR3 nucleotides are TGCGCCAGCAGCCAAGAGGAAGGGCTTCAAGCTTTCTTT.

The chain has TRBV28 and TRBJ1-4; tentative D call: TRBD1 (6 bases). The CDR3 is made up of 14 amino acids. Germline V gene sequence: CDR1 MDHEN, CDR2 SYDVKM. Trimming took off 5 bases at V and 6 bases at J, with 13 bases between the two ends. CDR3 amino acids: CASSTRGVDEKLFF. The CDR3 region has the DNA TGTGCCAGCAGTACGAGGGGGGTTGATGAAAAACTGTTTTTT. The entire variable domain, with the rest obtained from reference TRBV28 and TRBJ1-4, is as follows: DVKVTQSSRYLVKRTGEKVFLECVQDMDHENMFWYRQDPGLGLRLIYFSYDVKMKEKGDIPEGYSVSREKKERFSLILESASTNQTSMYLCASSTRGVDEKLFFGSGTQLSVL.

CDR3 protein: CASSLGASNGNTIYF. The CDR3 DNA reads as TGTGCCAGCAGCTTAGGGGCAAGTAATGGAAACACCATATATTTT. The rearrangement links TRBV7-2 to TRBJ1-3; no firm D call. Germline V gene lookup returns CDR1 SGHTA and CDR2 FQGNSA. V lost 1 base, J lost 3 bases, and 10 bases lay in between. The CDR3 extends over 15 amino acids.

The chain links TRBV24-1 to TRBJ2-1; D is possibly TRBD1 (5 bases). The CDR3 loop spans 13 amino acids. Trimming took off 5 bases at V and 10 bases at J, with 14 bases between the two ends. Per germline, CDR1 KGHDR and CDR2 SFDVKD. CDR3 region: CATSGLRKGEQFF. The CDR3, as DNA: TGTGCCACCAGTGGCCTTCGAAAGGGGGAGCAGTTCTTC.

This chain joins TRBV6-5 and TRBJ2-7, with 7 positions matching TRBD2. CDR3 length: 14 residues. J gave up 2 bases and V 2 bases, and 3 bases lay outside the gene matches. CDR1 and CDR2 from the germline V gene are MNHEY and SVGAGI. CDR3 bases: TGTGCCAGCAGTTACAGCGGGGTAACCTACGAGCAGTACTTC. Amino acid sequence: CASSYSGVTYEQYF.

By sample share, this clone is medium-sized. As DNA, the CDR3 is TGTGCCAGCAGCTGGACAAGCAATCAGCCCCAGCATTTT. Translating gives CASSWTSNQPQHF. J is TRBJ1-5 and V is TRBV27; TRBD1 might be the D (5 bases). The CDR3 runs to 13 residues. Germline loops: CDR1 MNHEY, CDR2 SMNVEV (reference sequence). V lost 6 bases and J 1 base, leaving 7 bases between the germline ends.

The CDR3 protein is CASSLQGNSYEQYF. CDR3 nucleotides: TGTGCCAGCAGCTTGCAGGGAAACTCCTACGAGCAGTACTTC. The chain carries TRBV5-4 and TRBJ2-7; D perhaps matches TRBD1 (5 bases). Germline V gene lookup returns CDR1 SGHNT and CDR2 YYREEE (reference sequence). The ends were cut back, 1 base at V and 0 bases at J, with 8 bases in the middle. This CDR3 is 14 amino acids long.

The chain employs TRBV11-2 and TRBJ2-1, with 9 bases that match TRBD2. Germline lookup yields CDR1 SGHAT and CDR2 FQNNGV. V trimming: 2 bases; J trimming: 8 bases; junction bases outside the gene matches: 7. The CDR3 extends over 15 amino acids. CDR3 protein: CASSLKGGRGDEQFF. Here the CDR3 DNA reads TGTGCCAGCAGCTTAAAGGGCGGGAGGGGGGATGAGCAGTTCTTC. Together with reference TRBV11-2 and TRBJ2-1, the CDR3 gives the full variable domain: EAGVAQSPRYKIIEKRQSVAFWCNPISGHATLYWYQQILGQGPKLLIQFQNNGVVDDSQLPKDRFSAERLKGVDSTLKIQPAKLEDSAVYLCASSLKGGRGDEQFFGPGTRLTVL.

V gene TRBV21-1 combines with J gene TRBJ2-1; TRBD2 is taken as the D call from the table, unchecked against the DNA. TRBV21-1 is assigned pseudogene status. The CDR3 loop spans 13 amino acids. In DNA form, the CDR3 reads TGTGCCAGCAGCAATTCCGGGTCCGATGAGCAGTTCTTC. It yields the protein CASSNSGSDEQFF.